This T cell receptor beta chain was captured in a study of regulatory T cells in long-lasting Graves disease. General study findings and limits: Samples came from peripheral blood alone, without thyroid tissue.

Construction of the TCR beta libraries employed iRepertoire HTBI primers in conjunction with Arm-PCR of CDR3 regions. TCRdb reanalysed the multiplex PCR reads using MiXCR and keeps one entry per CDR3 protein. The table lists roughly 430,000 distinct CDR3 sequences, around a fifth of them singletons, with 14% in the top ten. Time point meaning: persistent/refractory GD, antithyroid drugs over 5 years with positive TRAb. RNA isolated from PBMCs was used to make the TCR library. About this clonotype: Its antigen is not identified.

This CDR3 is built from 17 residues. With 5 bases clipped from V and 1 base from J, the junction kept 6 bases outside the gene matches. Looked up from germline, CDR1 is MDHEN and CDR2 is SYDVKM. The source material was peripheral blood mononuclear cells (PBMCs), sampled when the disease was refractory, from a patient treated with antithyroid drugs. This chain joins TRBV28 and TRBJ2-1, with TRBD2 matching 12 bases. This clonotype originated in a female donor with Graves disease. The CDR3 DNA follows: TGTGCCAGCAGTCAACTAGGACTAGCGGGGTCCTACAATGAGCAGTTCTTC. Amino acids: CASSQLGLAGSYNEQFF.